The clone carrying this TCR beta chain was seen a handful of times. The antigen is not known. The CDR3 extends over 18 amino acids. Germline V gene lookup returns CDR1 SGHTA and CDR2 FQGNSA. The V segment lost 3 bases and the J segment 5 bases; nucleotides outside the gene matches: 7. These data belong to a study of vaccination and CD4 T cells after COVID-19. Sequenced with the Oncomine TCR Beta short-read assay was DNA taken from cultured CD4+ T cells. A single record per CDR3 protein comes from TCRdb applying MiXCR to the PCR reads. The repertoire holds about 13,000 distinct CDR3 sequences, with around 44% as singletons. Regarding treatment: roughly 10-day PBMC culture with coronavirus spike peptide pools or control peptides (ViraFEST assay).

This TCR derives from a human donor who had recovered from COVID-19. Sample: CD4+ T cells from blood, cultured in vitro. V is TRBV7-2 and J is TRBJ2-2, with 15 nucleotides matching TRBD2. In DNA, the CDR3 is TGTGCCAGCAGCTTTTGGACTAGCGGGAGGGCAGGAACCGGGGAGCTGTTTTTT. Translation: CASSFWTSGRAGTGELFF.